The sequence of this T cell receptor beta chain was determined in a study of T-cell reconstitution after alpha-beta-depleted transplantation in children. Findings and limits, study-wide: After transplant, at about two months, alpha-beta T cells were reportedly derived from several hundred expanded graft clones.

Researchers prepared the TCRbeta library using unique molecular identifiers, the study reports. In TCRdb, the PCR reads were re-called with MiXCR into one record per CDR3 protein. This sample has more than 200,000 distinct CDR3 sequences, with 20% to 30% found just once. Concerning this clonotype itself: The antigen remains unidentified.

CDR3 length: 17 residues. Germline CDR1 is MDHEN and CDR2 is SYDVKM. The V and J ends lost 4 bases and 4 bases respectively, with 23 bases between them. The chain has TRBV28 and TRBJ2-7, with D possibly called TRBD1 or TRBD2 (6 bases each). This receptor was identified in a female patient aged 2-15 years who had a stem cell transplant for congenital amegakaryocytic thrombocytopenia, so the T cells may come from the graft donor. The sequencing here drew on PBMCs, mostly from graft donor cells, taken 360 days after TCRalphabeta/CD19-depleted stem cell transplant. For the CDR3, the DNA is TGTGCCAGCAGTTCCCATATTAGGGGGGCGATGGGGTACGAGCAGTACTTC. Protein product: CASSSHIRGAMGYEQYF.